This is a list of T cell receptor beta chains from one sample in a study of shared clonotypes between healthy human individuals. Measured with immunoSEQ multiplex PCR; TCRdb has only the in-frame clones, and not every one. This sample has 190,000 or so clones, with approximately 61% found just once. The sample was memory CD4+ T cells sorted from blood. These receptors came from a man aged 25-40 years in good health. The CDR3 runs from the conserved cysteine through the conserved F or W.

V,J,CDR3
TRBV30,TRBJ2-1,CACHQGASYNEQFF
TRBV6-6,TRBJ2-2,CASSSTGEVGGELFF
TRBV11-1,TRBJ1-5,CASSPIDSNQPQHF
TRBV18,TRBJ1-5,CASSPSQVSNQPQHF
TRBV7-2,TRBJ2-2,CASSLSGPGELFF
TRBV29-1,TRBJ2-7,CSVEDRGGDEQYF
TRBV7-7,TRBJ2-5,CASDHEREGEETQYF
TRBV30,TRBJ2-3,CAWSEYRGARDTQYF
TRBV28,TRBJ2-3,CASSPTEGDTQYF
TRBV13,TRBJ2-4,CASSLGASGSIQYF
TRBV11-2,TRBJ2-6,CASSLGQGYGSGANVLTF
TRBV4-1,TRBJ2-7,CASSLLDSSYEQYF
TRBV6-1,TRBJ2-1,CAYSGSGSYNEQFF
TRBV9,TRBJ2-7,CASSVVGSSYEQYF
TRBV23-1,TRBJ2-5,CASSQSGAHLWQETQYF
TRBV4-1,TRBJ2-2,CASSQGGTGELFF
TRBV7-9,TRBJ2-7,CASSSSGQHYEQYF
TRBV5-6,TRBJ2-4,CASSLSSTKNIQYF
TRBV4-3,TRBJ2-1,CASSQDFSTQQFF
TRBV10-3,TRBJ1-5,CAIKGSTGDQPQHF
TRBV6-1,TRBJ2-5,CASASTQGARETQYF
TRBV2,TRBJ1-5,CASTSGQGQPQHF
TRBV7-8,TRBJ2-5,CASSDRWGFPYF
TRBV27,TRBJ1-2,CASSSIPGPPYGYTF
TRBV6-1,TRBJ1-5,CASSWTGGYNQPQHF
TRBV7-8,TRBJ2-7,CASSRRETAVYEQYF
TRBV7-2,TRBJ1-2,CASSLEAVGGAGGYTF
TRBV28,TRBJ1-3,CASSLGFSGNTIYF
TRBV28,TRBJ2-7,CASSPPLRGSYEQYF
TRBV11-2,TRBJ2-7,CASSSRGHPEQYF
TRBV11-2,TRBJ2-5,CASSLRGGKGETQYF
TRBV5-4,TRBJ2-5,CASSTGTSPQETQYF
TRBV11-2,TRBJ2-1,CASSATIGLAGGPNNEQFF
TRBV19,TRBJ2-5,CASSIPGQGSGTQYF
TRBV6-5,TRBJ1-3,CASRKDSSGNTIYF
TRBV5-1,TRBJ1-4,CASSFREQGNEKLFF
TRBV29-1,TRBJ2-3,CSVDRGPNTDTQYF
TRBV5-3,TRBJ2-1,CARSLRGLAGVGNEQFF
TRBV10-2,TRBJ2-5,CASSGGVLETQYF
TRBV7-2,TRBJ1-1,CASSLGSGRTEAFF